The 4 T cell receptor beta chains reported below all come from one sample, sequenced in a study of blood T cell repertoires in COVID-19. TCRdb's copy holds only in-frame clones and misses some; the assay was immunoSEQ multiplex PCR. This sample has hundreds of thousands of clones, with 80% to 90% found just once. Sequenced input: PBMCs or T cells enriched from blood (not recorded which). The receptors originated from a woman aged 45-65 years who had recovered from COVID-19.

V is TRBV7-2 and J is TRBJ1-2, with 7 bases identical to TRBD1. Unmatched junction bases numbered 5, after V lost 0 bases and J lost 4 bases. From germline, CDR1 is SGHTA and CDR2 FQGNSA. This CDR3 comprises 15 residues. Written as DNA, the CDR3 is TGTGCCAGCAGCTTAGCGCGACAGGGCGGCTATGGCTACACCTTC. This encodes CASSLARQGGYGYTF.

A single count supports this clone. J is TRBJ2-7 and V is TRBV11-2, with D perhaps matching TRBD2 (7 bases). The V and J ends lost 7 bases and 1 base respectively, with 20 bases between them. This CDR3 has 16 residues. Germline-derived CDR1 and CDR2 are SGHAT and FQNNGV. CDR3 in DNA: TGTGCCAGCACCCAAAGGGGGGGGCTGGCTTCCTACGAGCAGTACTTC. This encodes CASTQRGGLASYEQYF. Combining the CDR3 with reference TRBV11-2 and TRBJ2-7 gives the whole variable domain EAGVAQSPRYKIIEKRQSVAFWCNPISGHATLYWYQQILGQGPKLLIQFQNNGVVDDSQLPKDRFSAERLKGVDSTLKIQPAKLEDSAVYLCASTQRGGLASYEQYFGPGTRLTVT.

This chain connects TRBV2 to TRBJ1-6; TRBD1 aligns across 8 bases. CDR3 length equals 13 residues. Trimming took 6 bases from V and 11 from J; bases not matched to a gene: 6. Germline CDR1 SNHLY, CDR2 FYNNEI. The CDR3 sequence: CASSGDRGTPLHF. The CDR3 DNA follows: TGTGCCAGCAGCGGAGACAGGGGAACACCCCTCCACTTT.

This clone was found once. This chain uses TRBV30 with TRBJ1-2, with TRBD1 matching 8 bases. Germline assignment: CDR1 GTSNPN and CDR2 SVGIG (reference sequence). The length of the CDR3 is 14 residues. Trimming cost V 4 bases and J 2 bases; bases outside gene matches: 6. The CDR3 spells CAWTQDRVNYGYTF. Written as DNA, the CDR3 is TGTGCCTGGACCCAGGACAGGGTGAACTATGGCTACACCTTC.